What follows describes a single T cell receptor (beta chain). This specimen belongs to a study of T cell changes during pregnancy in multiple sclerosis. Using immunoSEQ multiplex PCR, the repertoire was profiled, and TCRdb retains in-frame clones only, with some absent. The repertoire has about 31,000 clones, around 88% of them found once; the top ten carry approximately 0.74%. CDR3 length: 14 amino acids. V lost 0 bases to trimming and J lost 5 bases, with 7 bases between them. The V gene's germline CDR1 is SEHNR and CDR2 FQNEAQ (reference sequence). The sequenced sample was CD4+ T cells from peripheral blood mononuclear cells, obtained in the first trimester of pregnancy. The chain links TRBV7-9 to TRBJ1-4, with D uncertain. The origin of this receptor is a female donor in good health, enrolled as a control in a pregnancy study. In DNA, the CDR3 is TGTGCCAGCAGCTTAGCAGGAGCCAATGAAAAACTGTTTTTT. Translating it yields CASSLAGANEKLFF.